One and the same sample provided the 2 T cell receptor beta chains below, sequenced in a study of technical replicates of blood from several donors. Sequencing was performed with immunoSEQ multiplex PCR; in TCRdb, only in-frame clones are kept and a portion is missing. The sample contains nearly 95,000 clones, 90% to 97% of which appear only once. Sequencing used T cells isolated from PBMCs. These receptors came from a human donor in good health.

The chain employs TRBV2 and TRBJ2-7; TRBD2 aligns across 7 bases. Germline CDR1 and CDR2: SNHLY and FYNNEI. The length of the CDR3 is 13 residues. Trimming at V came to 10 bases and at J to 2 bases, leaving 8 bases not matched to a gene. This CDR3 is CATRGKWAYEQYF. The CDR3 region has the DNA TGTGCCACGCGGGGGAAGTGGGCCTACGAGCAGTACTTC.

The V gene is TRBV28, the J gene TRBJ1-1; the match to TRBD1 covers 8 bases. This CDR3 region has 14 residues. Unmatched junction bases numbered 5, after V lost 1 base and J lost 7 bases. Germline V gene lookup returns CDR1 MDHEN and CDR2 SYDVKM. As DNA, the CDR3 is TGTGCCAGCAGTTTATTGGGACAGGCCCTTGAAGCTTTCTTT. This gives the protein CASSLLGQALEAFF.